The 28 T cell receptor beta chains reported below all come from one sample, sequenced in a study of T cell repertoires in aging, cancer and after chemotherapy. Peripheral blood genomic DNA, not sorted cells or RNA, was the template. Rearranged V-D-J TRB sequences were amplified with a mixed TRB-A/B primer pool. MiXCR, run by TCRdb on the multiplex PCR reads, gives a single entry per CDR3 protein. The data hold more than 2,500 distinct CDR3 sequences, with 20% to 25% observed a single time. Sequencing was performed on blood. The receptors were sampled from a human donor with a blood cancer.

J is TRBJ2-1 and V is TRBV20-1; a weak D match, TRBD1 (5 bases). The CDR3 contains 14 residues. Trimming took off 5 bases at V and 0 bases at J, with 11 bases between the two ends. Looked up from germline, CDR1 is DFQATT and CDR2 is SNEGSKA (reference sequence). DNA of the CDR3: TGCAGTGCTCCTGACAGAACCTCCTACAATGAGCAGTTCTTC. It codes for CSAPDRTSYNEQFF.

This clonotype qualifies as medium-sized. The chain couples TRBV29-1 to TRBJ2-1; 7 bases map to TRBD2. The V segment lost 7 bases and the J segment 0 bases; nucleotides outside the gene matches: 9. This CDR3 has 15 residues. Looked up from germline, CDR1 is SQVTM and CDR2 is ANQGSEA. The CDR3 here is CSASSGSGSYNEQFF. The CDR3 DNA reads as TGCAGCGCTAGTAGCGGGTCGGGCTCCTACAATGAGCAGTTCTTC.

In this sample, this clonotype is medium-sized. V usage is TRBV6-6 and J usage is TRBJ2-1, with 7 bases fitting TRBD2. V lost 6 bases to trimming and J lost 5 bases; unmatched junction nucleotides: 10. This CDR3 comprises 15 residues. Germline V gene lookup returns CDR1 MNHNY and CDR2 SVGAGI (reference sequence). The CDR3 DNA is TGTGCCAGCAGAAGGTCCCCTAGCGGTAACAATGAGCAGTTCTTC. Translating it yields CASRRSPSGNNEQFF.

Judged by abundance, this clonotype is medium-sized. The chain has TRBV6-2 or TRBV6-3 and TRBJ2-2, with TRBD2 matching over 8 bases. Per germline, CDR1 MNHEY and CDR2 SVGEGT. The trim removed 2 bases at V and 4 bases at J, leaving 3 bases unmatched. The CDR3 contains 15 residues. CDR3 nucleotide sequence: TGTGCCAGCAGTTACACGGGGGGGCCCACCGGGGAGCTGTTTTTT. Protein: CASSYTGGPTGELFF.

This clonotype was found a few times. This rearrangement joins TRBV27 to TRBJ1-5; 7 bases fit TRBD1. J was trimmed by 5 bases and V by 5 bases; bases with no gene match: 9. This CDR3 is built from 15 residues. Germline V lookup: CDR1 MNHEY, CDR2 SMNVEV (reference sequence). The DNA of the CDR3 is TGTGCCAGCAGTATTTCAAGACAGGGCTATCAGCCCCAGCATTTT. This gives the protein CASSISRQGYQPQHF.

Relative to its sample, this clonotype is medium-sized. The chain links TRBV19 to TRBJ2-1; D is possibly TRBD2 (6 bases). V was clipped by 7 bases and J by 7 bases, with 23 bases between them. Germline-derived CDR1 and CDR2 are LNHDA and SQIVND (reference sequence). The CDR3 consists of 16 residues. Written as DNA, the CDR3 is TGTGCCAGTACCGCCACGGGAGACTACCTCTGGAATGAGCAGTTCTTC. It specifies CASTATGDYLWNEQFF. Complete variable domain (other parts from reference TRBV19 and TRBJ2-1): DGGITQSPKYLFRKEGQNVTLSCEQNLNHDAMYWYRQDPGQGLRLIYYSQIVNDFQKGDIAEGYSVSREKKESFPLTVTSAQKNPTAFYLCASTATGDYLWNEQFFGPGTRLTVL.

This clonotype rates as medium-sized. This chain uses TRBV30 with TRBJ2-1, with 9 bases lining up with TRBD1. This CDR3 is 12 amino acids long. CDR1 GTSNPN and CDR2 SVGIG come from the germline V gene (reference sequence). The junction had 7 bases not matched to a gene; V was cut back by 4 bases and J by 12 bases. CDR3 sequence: CAWNRGQERQFF. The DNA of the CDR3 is TGTGCCTGGAACAGGGGGCAGGAACGGCAGTTCTTC.

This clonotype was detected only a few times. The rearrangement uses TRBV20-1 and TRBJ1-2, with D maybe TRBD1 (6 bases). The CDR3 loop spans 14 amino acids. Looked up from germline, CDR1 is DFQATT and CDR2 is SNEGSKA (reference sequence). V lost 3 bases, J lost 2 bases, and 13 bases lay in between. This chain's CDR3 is CSARVGAGNYGYTF. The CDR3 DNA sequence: TGCAGTGCTAGGGTGGGGGCTGGGAACTATGGCTACACCTTC.

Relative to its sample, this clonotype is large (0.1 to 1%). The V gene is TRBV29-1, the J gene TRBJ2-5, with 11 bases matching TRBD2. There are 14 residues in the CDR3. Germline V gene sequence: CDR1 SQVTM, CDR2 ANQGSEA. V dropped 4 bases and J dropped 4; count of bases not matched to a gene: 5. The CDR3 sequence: CSVGTSGRSETQYF. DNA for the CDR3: TGCAGCGTTGGAACTAGCGGGAGATCAGAGACCCAGTACTTC.

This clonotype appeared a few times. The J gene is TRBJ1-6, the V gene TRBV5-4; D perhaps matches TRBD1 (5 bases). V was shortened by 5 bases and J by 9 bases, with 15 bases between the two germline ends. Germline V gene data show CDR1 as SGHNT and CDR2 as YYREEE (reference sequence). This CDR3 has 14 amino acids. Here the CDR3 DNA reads TGTGCCAGCAGGGATGGCGGGGGTGGTTCACCCCTCCACTTT. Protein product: CASRDGGGGSPLHF.

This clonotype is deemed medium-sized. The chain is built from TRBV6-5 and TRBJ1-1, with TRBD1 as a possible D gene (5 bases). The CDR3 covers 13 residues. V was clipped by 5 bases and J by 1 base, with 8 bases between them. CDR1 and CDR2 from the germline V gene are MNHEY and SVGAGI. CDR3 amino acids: CASSQQENTEAFF. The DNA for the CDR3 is TGTGCCAGCAGTCAACAGGAGAACACTGAAGCTTTCTTT.

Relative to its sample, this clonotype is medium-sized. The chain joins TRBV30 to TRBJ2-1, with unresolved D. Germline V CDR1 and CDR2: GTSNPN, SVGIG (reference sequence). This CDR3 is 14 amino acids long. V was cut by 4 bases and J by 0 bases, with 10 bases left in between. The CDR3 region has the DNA TGTGCCTGGACCAAGGGCCGCTCCTACAATGAGCAGTTCTTC. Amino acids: CAWTKGRSYNEQFF.

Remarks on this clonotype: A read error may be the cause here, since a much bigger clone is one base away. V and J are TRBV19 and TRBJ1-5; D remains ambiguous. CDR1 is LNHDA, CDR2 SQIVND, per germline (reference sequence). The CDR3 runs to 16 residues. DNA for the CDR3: TGTGCCAGTAGTAGGGCCGCAGGTTATAGCAATCAGCCCAAGCATTTT. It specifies CASSRAAGYSNQPKHF. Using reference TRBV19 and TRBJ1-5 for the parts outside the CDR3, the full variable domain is DGGITQSPKYLFRKEGQNVTLSCEQNLNHDAMYWYRQDPGQGLRLIYYSQIVNDFQKGDIAEGYSVSREKKESFPLTVTSAQKNPTAFYLCASSRAAGYSNQPKHFGDGTRLSIL.

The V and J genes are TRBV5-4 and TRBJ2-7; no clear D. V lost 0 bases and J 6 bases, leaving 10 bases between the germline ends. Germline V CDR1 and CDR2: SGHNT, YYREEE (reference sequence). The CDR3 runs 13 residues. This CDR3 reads CASSLAWSLEQYF. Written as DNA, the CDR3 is TGTGCCAGCAGCTTGGCCTGGTCCCTCGAGCAGTACTTC.

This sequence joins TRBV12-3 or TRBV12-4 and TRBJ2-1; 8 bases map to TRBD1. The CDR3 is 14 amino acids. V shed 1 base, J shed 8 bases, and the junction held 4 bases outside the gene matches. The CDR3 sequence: CASSLVTGGHEQFF. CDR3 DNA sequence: TGTGCCAGCAGTTTAGTTACAGGGGGACATGAGCAGTTCTTC.

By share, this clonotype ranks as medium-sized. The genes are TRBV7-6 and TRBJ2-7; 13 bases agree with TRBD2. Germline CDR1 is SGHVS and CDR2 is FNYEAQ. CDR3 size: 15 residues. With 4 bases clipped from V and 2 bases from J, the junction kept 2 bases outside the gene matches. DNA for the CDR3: TGTGCCAGCAGCTCGGGACTAGCGGGAACCTACGAGCAGTACTTC. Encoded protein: CASSSGLAGTYEQYF. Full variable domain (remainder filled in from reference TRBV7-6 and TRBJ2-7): GAGVSQSPRYKVTKRGQDVALRCDPISGHVSLYWYRQALGQGPEFLTYFNYEAQQDKSGLPNDRFSAERPEGSISTLTIQRTEQRDSAMYRCASSSGLAGTYEQYFGPGTRLTVT.

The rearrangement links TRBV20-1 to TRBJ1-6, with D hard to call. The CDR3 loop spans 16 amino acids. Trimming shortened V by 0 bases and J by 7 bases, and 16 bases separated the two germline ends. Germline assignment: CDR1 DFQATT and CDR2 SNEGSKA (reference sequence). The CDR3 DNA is TGCAGTGCTAGAGATAATAGAGGGCAGACGAATTCACCCCTCCACTTT. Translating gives CSARDNRGQTNSPLHF.

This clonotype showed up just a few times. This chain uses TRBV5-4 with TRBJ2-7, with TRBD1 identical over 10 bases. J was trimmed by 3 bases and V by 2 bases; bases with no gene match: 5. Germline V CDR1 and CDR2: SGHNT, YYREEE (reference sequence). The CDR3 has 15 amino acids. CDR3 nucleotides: TGTGCCAGCAGCTTCGGGGGACAGGGGAGCTACGAGCAGTACTTC. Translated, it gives CASSFGGQGSYEQYF.

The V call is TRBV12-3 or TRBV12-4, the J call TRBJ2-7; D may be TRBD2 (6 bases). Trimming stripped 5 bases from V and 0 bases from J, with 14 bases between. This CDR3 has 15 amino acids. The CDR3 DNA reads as TGTGCCAGCAGTCCCTGGGAGGCGAGCTCCTACGAGCAGTACTTC. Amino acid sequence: CASSPWEASSYEQYF.

CDR3 loop: CASSGDMNTGELFF. DNA of the CDR3: TGTGCCAGCAGTGGGGATATGAACACCGGGGAGCTGTTTTTT. The chain recombines TRBV2 with TRBJ2-2; D gene uncertain. In germline, CDR1 is SNHLY, CDR2 FYNNEI. The CDR3 is made up of 14 amino acids. Trimming stripped 4 bases from V and 1 base from J, with 7 bases between.

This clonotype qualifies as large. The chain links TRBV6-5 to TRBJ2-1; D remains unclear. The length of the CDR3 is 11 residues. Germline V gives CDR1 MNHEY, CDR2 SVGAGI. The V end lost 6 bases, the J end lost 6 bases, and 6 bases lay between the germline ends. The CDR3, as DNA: TGTGCCAGCAGGCAAGCCAATGAGCAGTTCTTC. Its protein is CASRQANEQFF.

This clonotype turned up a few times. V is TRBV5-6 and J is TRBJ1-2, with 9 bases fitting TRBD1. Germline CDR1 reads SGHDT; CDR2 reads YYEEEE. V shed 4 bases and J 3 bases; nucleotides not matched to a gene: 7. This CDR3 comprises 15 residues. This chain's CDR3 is CASSPPGQGHYGYTF. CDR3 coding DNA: TGTGCCAGCAGCCCTCCGGGACAGGGCCACTATGGCTACACCTTC.

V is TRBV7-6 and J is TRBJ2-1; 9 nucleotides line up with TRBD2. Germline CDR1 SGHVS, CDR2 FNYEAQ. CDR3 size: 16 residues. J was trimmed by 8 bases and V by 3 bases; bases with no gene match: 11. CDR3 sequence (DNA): TGTGCCAGCAGCTTGGGGCGGGGGGGCGGTAGGCATGAGCAGTTCTTC. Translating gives CASSLGRGGGRHEQFF.

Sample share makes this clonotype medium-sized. The CDR3 region has the DNA TGTGCCATCAGTGTCGCGGGGTCCGAGCAGTACTTC. Translation: CAISVAGSEQYF. This chain joins TRBV10-3 and TRBJ2-7, with D possibly being TRBD2 (6 bases). The CDR3 has 12 residues. Germline V gene sequence: CDR1 ENHRY, CDR2 SYGVKD. Deletions cut 4 bases from V and 6 bases from J, with 10 bases between.

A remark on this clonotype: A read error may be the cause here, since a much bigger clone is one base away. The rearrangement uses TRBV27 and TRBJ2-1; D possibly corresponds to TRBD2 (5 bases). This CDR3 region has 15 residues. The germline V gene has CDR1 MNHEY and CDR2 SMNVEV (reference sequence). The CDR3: CASSLRDDPYNKQFF. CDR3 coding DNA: TGTGCCAGCAGTCTCCGGGATGATCCTTACAATAAGCAGTTCTTC.

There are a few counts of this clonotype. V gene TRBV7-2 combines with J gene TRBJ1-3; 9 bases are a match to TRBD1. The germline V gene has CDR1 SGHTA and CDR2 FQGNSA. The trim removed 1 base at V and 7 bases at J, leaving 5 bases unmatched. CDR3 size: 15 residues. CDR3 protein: CASSLDRGRGNTIYF. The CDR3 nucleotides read TGTGCCAGCAGCTTAGACAGGGGGCGAGGGAACACCATATATTTT.

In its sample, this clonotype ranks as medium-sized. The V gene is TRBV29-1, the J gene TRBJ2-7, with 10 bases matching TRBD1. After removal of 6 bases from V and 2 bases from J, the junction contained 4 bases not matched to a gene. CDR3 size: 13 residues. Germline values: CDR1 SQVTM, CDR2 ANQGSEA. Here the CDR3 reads CSVGTGETYEQYF. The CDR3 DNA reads TGCAGCGTCGGGACAGGGGAAACCTACGAGCAGTACTTC.

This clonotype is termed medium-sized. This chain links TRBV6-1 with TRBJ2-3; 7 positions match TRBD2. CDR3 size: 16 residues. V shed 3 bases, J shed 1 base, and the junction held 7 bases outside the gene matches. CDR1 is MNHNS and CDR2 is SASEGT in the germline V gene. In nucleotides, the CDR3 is TGTGCCAGCAGTGATCTTTCGGCGGGGGGCACAGATACGCAGTATTTT. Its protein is CASSDLSAGGTDTQYF.